This T cell receptor (beta chain) is from a study of CD8+ T cells in alopecia areata. Isolation of CD4+ and CD8+ T cells from PBMCs was achieved by sorting. The CDR3 is made up of 17 amino acids. Trimming removed 4 bases from V and 0 bases from J; junction bases left unmatched: 5. The germline gives CDR1 SEHNR, CDR2 FQNEAQ (reference sequence). With regard to this clone: What it recognizes is unknown.

The study's findings and limits: Normal-skin resident alphabeta T cells also appear among scalp sample sequences. Affected lesional scalp, above all in alopecia totalis/universalis, was more clonal than normal scalp.

RNA extraction and reverse transcription yielded cDNA as sequencing template. The data were produced by immunoSEQ multiplex PCR, yet TCRdb's version contains in-frame clones alone and is incomplete. The sample comprises 110,000 or so clones, around 61% of which are singletons, and roughly 2.8% rests with the top ten. The TCR originated in a human donor in good health. Sequenced material: CD4+ T cells sorted from blood. V usage is TRBV7-9 and J usage is TRBJ2-2, with 10 nucleotides matching TRBD2. The CDR3 loop is CASSSASGGSNTGELFF. In DNA, the CDR3 is TGTGCCAGCAGCTCAGCTAGCGGGGGATCGAACACCGGGGAGCTGTTTTTT.